This T cell receptor beta chain originates from a study of shared clonotypes between healthy human individuals. The assay was immunoSEQ multiplex PCR, and TCRdb's table has in-frame clones only and misses some. The sample includes about 2.5 million clones, just under 95% seen only once; the top ten take approximately 0.39%. The CDR3 totals 12 residues. CDR1 and CDR2 from the germline V gene are SGHTA and FQGNSA. Germline trimming cut 5 bases from V and 5 bases from J; bases unmatched to any gene: 2. This clone occurred once. Other DNA sequences in this sample translate to the same CDR3. This sequence joins TRBV7-2 and TRBJ2-5, with 7 bases identical to TRBD1. The clonotype originates from a man younger than 35 in good health. Some clones in this sample may be carry-over from other donors' samples. The specimen sequenced was naive CD4+ T cells from PBMCs. Subset indicated: CD45RA+ positively selected. The CDR3 is CASSPQGETQYF. In DNA, the CDR3 is TGTGCCAGCAGCCCACAGGGGGAGACCCAGTACTTC. The whole variable domain, filled in from reference TRBV7-2 and TRBJ2-5, reads GAGVSQSPSNKVTEKGKDVELRCDPISGHTALYWYRQSLGQGLEFLIYFQGNSAPDKSGLPSDRFSAERTGGSVSTLTIQRTQQEDSAVYLCASSPQGETQYFGPGTRLLVL.